This T cell receptor beta chain was retrieved from a study of T cell repertoires in cytomegalovirus infection. V shed 0 bases and J shed 6 bases, with 7 bases lying between them. There are 13 residues in the CDR3. Germline V gene lookup returns CDR1 KGHDR and CDR2 SFDVKD. A note on this clonotype: No antigen is known for it.

TCRdb recomputed calls from the reads with MiXCR, one row per CDR3 protein. The table includes about 100,000 distinct CDR3 sequences, roughly 39% detected once. The chain joins TRBV24-1 to TRBJ1-1; no reliable D call. Sequencing used CD8+ T cells from cultured PBMCs, obtained from culture after CMV antigen stimulation. This receptor was taken from a human donor in good health (CMV status not recorded). Some clones in this sample may be carry-over from other donors' samples. CDR3 loop: CATSDLSSSEAFF. In nucleotides, the CDR3 is TGTGCCACCAGTGATTTGAGTTCTTCTGAAGCTTTCTTT.